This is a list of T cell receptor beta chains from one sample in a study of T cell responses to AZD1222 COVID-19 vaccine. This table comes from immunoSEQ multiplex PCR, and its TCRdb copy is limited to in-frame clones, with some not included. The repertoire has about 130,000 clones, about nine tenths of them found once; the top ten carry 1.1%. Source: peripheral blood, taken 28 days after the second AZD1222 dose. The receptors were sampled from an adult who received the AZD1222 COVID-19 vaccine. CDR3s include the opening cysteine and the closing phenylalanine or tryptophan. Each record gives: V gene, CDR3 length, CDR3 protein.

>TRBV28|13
CASSLEAVWALHF
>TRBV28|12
CATWTGEETQYF
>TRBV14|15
CASSLQAGSAGELFF
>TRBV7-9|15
CASSPMGVPSTEAFF
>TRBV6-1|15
CASSDAGKRGYEQYF
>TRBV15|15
CATSREKSRQETQYF
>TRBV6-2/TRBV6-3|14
CASSYEGASYGYTF
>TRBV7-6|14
CASSVDRGVYGYTF
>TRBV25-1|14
CASSGLAGGSEQYF
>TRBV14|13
CASKGQSTDTQYF
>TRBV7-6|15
CASSVGLVEQETQYF
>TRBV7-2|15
CASSLEVGAGTEAFF
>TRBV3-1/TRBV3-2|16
CASSQDLSGGGYGYTF
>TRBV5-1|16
CASSPLTGRSYNEQFF
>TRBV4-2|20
CASSQGKEGQGLRTREKLFF
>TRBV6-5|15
CASRSPGPTYNEQFF
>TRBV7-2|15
CASSEGGGGFEKLFF
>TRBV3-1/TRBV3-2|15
CASSQAGGYQETQYF
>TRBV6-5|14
CASSLPGLNNEQFF
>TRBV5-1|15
CASSLQTTGTDTQYF
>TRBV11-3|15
CASSSGGQRTDTQYF
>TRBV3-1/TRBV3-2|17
CASSQVRKGTFADTQYF
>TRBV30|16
CAWSVSRTGTYNEQFF
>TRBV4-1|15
CASSQDDLNNEKLFF
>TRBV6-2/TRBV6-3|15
CASSTRGTGNQPQHF
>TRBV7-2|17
CASRSYSAGLANEKLFF
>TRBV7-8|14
CASSQDRKNQPQHF
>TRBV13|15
CASSTDRGLGDEQYF
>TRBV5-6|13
CASSLVGITEAFF
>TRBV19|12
CVHRTAEIEAFF
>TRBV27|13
CASSSDYNNEQFF